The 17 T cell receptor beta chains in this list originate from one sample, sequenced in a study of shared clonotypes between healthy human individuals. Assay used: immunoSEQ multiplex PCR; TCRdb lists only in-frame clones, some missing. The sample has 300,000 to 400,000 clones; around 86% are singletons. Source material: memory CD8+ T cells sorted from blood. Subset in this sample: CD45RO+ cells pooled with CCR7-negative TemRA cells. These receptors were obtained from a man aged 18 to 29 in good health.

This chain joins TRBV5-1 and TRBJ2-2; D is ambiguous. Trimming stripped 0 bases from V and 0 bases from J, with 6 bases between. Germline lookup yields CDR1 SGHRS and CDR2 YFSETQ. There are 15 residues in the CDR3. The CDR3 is CASSLATANTGELFF. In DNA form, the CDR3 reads TGCGCCAGCAGCTTGGCTACGGCGAACACCGGGGAGCTGTTTTTT.

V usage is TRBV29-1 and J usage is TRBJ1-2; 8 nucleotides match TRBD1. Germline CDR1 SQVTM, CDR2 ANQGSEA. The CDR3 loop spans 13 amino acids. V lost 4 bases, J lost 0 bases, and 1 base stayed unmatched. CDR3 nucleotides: TGCAGCGTTGGACAGGGGTCTAACTATGGCTACACCTTC. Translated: CSVGQGSNYGYTF. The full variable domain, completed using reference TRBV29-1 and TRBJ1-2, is SAVISQKPSRDICQRGTSLTIQCQVDSQVTMMFWYRQQPGQSLTLIATANQGSEATYESGFVIDKFPISRPNLTFSTLTVSNMSPEDSSIYLCSVGQGSNYGYTFGSGTRLTVV.

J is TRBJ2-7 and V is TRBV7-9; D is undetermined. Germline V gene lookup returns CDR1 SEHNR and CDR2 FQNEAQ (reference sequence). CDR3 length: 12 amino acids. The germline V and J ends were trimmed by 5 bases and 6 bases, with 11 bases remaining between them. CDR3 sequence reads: CASSPWTGEQYF. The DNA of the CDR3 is TGTGCCAGCAGCCCCTGGACCGGCGAGCAGTACTTC.

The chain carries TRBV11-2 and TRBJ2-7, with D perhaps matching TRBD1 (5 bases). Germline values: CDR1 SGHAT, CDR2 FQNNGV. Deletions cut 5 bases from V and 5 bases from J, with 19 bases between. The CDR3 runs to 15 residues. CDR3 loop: CASSPSRQGSHEQYF. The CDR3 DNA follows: TGTGCCAGCAGCCCGAGCCGCCAGGGATCTCACGAGCAGTACTTC.

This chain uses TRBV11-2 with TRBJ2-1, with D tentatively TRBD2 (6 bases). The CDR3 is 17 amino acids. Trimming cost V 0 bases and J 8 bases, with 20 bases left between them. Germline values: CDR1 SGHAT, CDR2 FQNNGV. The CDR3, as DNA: TGTGCCAGCAGCTTAGATGAGGCGATCCCCGGAGGGGATGAGCAGTTCTTC. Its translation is CASSLDEAIPGGDEQFF.

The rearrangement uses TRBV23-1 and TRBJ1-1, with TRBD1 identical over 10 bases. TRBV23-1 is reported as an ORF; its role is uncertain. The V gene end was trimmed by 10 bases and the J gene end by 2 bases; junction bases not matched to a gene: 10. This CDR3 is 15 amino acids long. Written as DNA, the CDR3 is TGCGCCATTTCCGGGACAGGGGCTTCCAACACTGAAGCTTTCTTT. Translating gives CAISGTGASNTEAFF.

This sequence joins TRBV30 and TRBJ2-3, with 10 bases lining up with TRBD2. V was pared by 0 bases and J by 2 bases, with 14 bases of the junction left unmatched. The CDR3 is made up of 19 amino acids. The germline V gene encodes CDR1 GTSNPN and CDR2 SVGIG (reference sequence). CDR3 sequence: CAWSVLNFRAGGATDTQYF. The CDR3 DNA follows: TGTGCCTGGAGTGTACTGAACTTTAGAGCGGGGGGGGCCACAGATACGCAGTATTTT.

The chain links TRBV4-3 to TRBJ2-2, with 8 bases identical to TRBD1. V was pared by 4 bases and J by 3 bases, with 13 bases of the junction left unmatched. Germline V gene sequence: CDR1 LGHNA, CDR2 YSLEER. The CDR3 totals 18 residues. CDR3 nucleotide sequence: TGCGCCAGCAGCCGTTTCCTAGGCAGGGGGCAAGACACCGGGGAGCTGTTTTTT. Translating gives CASSRFLGRGQDTGELFF.

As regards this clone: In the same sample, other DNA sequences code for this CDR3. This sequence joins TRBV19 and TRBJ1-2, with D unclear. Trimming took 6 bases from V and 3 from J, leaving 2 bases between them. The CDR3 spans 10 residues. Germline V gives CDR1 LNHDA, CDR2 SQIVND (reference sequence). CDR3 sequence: CASRDYGYTF. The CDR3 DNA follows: TGTGCCAGTAGAGACTATGGCTACACCTTC.

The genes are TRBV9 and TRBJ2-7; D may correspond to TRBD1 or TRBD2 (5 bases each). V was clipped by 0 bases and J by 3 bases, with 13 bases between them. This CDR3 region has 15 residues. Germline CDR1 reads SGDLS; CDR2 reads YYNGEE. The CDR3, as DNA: TGTGCCAGCAGCGTAGGGAGGCAGGGTCGCTACGAGCAGTACTTC. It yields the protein CASSVGRQGRYEQYF.

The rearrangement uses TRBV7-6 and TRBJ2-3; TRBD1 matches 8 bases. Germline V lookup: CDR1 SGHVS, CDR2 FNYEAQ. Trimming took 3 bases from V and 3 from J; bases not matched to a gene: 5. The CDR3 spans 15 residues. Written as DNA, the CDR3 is TGTGCCAGCAGCTTCACGACAGGGGTGACAGATACGCAGTATTTT. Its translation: CASSFTTGVTDTQYF.

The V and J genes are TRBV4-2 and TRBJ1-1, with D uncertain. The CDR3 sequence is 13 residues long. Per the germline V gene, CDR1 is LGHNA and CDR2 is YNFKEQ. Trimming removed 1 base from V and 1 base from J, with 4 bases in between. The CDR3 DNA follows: TGTGCCAGCAGCCAAGCGGCGAACACTGAAGCTTTCTTT. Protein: CASSQAANTEAFF.

CDR3: CASSQAGQGYGYTF. The CDR3 DNA follows: TGCGCCAGCAGCCAAGCGGGACAGGGCTATGGCTACACCTTC. This chain joins TRBV4-1 and TRBJ1-2, with TRBD1 identical over 9 bases. Germline lookup yields CDR1 MGHRA and CDR2 YSYEKL. Trimming removed 1 base from V and 4 bases from J; junction bases left unmatched: 1. CDR3 length: 14 amino acids.

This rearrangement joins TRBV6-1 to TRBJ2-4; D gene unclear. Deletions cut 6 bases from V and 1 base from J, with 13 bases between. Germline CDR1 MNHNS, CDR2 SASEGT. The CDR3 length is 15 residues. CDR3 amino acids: CASRAWISAKNIQYF. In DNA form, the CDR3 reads TGTGCCAGCAGGGCTTGGATTTCGGCCAAAAACATTCAGTACTTC.

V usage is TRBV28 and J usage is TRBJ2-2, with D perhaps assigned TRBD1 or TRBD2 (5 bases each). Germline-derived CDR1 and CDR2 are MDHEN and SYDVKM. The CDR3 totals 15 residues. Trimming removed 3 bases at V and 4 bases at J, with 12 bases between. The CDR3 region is CASSFPREPTGELFF. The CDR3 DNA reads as TGTGCCAGCAGTTTTCCCAGGGAGCCCACCGGGGAGCTGTTTTTT.

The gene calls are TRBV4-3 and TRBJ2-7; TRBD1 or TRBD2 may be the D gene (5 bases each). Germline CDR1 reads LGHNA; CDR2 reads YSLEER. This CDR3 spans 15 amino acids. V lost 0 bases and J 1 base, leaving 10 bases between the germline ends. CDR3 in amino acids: CASSQDRDGSYEQYF. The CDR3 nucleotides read TGCGCCAGCAGCCAAGATAGGGACGGTTCCTACGAGCAGTACTTC.

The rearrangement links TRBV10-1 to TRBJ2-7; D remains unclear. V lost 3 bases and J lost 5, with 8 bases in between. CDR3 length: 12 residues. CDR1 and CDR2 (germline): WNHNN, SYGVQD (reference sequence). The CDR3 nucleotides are TGCGCCAGCAGTGATCCCGACAACGAGCAGTACTTC. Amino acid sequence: CASSDPDNEQYF.